This T cell receptor (beta chain) was identified in a study of cytomegalovirus exposure and HLA in healthy donors. Findings of the study overall: Sequences of the TCR beta chain were said to predict the HLA-A and HLA-B alleles of most subjects accurately.

Points on this clone: Its antigen remains unidentified.

V was clipped by 2 bases and J by 2 bases; unmatched bases: 7. This CDR3 region has 16 residues. Germline CDR1 reads LNHNV; CDR2 reads YYDKDF (reference sequence). Use of 60 Vbeta and 13 Jbeta primers characterized the PCR. Sequenced by immunoSEQ multiplex PCR; TCRdb stores in-frame clones only, minus some. The sample contains roughly 120,000 clones, 81% of which appear only once. The chain joins TRBV15 to TRBJ1-2, with 8 positions matching TRBD1. The sample consisted of PBMCs. The receptor was isolated from a woman aged 25-40 years in good health and CMV-seronegative. CDR3: CATSRSGDRRNYGYTF. The CDR3 DNA sequence: TGTGCCACCAGCAGATCGGGGGACAGGAGGAACTATGGCTACACCTTC.